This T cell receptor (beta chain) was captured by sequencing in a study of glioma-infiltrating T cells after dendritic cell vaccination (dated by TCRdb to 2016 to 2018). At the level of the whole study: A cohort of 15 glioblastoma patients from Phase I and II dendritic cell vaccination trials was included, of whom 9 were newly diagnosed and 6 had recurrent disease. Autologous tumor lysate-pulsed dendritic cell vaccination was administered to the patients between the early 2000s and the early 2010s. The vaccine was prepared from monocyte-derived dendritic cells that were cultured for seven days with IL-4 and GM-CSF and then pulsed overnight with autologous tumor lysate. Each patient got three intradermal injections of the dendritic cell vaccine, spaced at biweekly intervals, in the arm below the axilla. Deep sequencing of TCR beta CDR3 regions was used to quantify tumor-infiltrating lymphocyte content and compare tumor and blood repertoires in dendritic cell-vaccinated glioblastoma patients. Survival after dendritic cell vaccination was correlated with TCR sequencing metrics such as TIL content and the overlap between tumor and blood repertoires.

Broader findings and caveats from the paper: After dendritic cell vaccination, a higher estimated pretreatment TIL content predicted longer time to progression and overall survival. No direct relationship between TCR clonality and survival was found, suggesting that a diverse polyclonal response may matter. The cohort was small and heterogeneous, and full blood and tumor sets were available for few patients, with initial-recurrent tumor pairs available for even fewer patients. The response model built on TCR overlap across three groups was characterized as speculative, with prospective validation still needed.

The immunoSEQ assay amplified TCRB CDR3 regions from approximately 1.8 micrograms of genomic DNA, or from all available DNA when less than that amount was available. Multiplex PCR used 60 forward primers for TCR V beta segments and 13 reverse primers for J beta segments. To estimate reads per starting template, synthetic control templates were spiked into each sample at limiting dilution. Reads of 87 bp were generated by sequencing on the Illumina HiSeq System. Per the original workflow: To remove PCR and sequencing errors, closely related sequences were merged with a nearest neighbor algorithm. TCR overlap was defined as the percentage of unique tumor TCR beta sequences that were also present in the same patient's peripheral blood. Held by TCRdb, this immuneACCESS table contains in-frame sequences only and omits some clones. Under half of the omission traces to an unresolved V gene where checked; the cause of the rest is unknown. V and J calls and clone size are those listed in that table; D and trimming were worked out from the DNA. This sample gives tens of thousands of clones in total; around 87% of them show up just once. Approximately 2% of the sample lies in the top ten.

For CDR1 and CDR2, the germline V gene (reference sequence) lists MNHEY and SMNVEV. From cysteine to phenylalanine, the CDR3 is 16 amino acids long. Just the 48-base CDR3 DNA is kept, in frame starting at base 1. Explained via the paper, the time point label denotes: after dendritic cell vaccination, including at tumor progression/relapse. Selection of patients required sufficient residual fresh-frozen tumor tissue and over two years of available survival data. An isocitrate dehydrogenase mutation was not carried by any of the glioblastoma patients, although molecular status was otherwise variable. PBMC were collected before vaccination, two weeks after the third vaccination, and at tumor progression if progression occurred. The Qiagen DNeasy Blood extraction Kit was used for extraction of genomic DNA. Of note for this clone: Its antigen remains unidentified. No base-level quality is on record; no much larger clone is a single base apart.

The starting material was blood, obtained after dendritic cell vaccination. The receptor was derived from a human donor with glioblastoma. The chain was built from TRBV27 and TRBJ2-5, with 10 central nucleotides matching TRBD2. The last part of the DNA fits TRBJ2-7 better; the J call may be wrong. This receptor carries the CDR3 CASSSPRTSGPLEQYF. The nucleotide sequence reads TGTGCCAGCAGTTCTCCCCGGACTAGCGGCCCTCTCGAGCAGTACTTC.